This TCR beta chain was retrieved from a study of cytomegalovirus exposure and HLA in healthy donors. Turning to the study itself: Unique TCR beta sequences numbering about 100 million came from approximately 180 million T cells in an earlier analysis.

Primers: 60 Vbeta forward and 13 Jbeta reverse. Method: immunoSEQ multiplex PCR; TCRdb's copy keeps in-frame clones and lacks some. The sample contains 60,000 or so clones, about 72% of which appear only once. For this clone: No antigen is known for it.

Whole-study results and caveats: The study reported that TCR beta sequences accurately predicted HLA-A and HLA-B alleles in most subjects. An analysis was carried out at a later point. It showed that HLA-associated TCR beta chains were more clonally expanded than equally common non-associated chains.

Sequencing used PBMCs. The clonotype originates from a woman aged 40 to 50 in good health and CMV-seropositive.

CDR3 nucleotides: TGTGCCACCAGCAGAGATGCGGCCATGAACACTGAAGCTTTCTTT. Protein product: CATSRDAAMNTEAFF. J is TRBJ1-1 and V is TRBV15, with D hard to call. The V gene lost 0 bases and the J gene lost 0 bases, with 8 bases spanning the gap. This CDR3 spans 15 amino acids. Germline V gene data show CDR1 as LNHNV and CDR2 as YYDKDF (reference sequence).